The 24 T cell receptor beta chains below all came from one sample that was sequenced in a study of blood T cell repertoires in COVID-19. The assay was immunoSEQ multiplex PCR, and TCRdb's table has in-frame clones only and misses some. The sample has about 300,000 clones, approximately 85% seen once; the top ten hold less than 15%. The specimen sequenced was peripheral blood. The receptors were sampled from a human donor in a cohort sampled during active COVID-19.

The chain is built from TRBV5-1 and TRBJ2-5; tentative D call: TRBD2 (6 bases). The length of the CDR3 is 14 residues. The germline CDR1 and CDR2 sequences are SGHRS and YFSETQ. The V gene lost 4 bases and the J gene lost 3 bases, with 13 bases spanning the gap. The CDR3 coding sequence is TGCGCCAGCAGCCGCGGAATAGCGGAAGAGACCCAGTACTTC. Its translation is CASSRGIAEETQYF.

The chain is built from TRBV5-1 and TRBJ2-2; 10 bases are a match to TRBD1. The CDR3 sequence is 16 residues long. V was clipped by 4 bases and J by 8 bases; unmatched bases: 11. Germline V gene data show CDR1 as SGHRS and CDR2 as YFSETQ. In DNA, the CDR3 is TGCGCCAGCAGCCAGACAGGGGGCTCGTTTAGTGGGGAGCTGTTTTTT. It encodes CASSQTGGSFSGELFF.

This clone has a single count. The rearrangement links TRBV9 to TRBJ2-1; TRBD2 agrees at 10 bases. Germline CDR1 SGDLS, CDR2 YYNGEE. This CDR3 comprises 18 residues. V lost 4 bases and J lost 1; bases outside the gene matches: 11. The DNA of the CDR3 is TGTGCCAGCAGCTGGGGAGCGGGAGGGCCGGGGTCCTACAATGAGCAGTTCTTC. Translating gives CASSWGAGGPGSYNEQFF. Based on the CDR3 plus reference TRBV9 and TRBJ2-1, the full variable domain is DSGVTQTPKHLITATGQRVTLRCSPRSGDLSVYWYQQSLDQGLQFLIQYYNGEERAKGNILERFSAQQFPDLHSELNLSSLELGDSALYFCASSWGAGGPGSYNEQFFGPGTRLTVL.

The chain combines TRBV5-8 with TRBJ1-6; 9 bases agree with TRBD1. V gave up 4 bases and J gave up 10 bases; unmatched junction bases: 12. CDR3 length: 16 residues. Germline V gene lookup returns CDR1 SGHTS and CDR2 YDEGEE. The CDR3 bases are TGTGCCAGCAGCGTGCACCGGGACAGGGTGGGATCACCCCTCCACTTT. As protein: CASSVHRDRVGSPLHF. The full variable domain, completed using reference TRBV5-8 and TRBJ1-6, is EAGVTQSPTHLIKTRGQQATLRCSPISGHTSVYWYQQALGLGLQFLLWYDEGEERNRGNFPPRFSGRQFPNYSSELNVNALELEDSALYLCASSVHRDRVGSPLHFGNGTRLTVT.

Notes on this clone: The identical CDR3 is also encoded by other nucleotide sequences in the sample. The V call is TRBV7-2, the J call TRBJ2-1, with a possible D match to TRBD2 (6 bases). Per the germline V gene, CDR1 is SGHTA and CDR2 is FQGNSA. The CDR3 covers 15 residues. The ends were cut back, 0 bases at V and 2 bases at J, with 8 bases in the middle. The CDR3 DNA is TGTGCCAGCAGCTTAGCCGGCGGGACCTACAATGAGCAGTTCTTC. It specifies CASSLAGGTYNEQFF.

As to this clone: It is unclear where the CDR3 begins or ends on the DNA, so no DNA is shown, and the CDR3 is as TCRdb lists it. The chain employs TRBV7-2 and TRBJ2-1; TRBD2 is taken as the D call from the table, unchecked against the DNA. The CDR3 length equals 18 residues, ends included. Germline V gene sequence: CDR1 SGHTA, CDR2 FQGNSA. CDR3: CASSLQGLVGSGSRFAFF.

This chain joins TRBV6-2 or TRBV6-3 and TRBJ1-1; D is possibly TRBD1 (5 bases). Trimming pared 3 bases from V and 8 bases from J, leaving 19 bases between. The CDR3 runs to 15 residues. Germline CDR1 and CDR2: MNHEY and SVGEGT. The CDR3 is CASSYPQQAATEAFF. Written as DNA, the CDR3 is TGTGCCAGCAGTTATCCTCAACAGGCGGCGACCGAAGCTTTCTTT.

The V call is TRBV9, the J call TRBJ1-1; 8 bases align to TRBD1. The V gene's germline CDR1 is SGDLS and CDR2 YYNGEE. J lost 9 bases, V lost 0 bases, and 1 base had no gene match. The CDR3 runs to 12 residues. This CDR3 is CASSVAGGKAFF. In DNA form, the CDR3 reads TGTGCCAGCAGCGTAGCAGGGGGCAAAGCTTTCTTT.

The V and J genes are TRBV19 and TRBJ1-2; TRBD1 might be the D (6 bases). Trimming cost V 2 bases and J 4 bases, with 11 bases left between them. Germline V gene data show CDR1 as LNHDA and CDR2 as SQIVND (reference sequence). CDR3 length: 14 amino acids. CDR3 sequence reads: CASSISGRGYGYTF. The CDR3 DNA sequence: TGTGCCAGTAGTATATCGGGCAGGGGCTATGGCTACACCTTC.

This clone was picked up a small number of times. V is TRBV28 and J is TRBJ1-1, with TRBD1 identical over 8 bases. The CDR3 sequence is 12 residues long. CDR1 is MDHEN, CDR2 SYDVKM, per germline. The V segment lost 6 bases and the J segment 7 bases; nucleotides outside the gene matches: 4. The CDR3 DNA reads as TGTGCCAGCAGGCCCGGGACAGGTGAAGCTTTCTTT. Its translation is CASRPGTGEAFF. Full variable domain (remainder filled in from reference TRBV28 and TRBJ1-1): DVKVTQSSRYLVKRTGEKVFLECVQDMDHENMFWYRQDPGLGLRLIYFSYDVKMKEKGDIPEGYSVSREKKERFSLILESASTNQTSMYLCASRPGTGEAFFGQGTRLTVV.

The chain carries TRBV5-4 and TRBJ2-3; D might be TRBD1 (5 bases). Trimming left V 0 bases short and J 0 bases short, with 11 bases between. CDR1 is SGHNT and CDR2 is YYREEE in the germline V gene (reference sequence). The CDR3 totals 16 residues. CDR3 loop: CASSLGGLTSTDTQYF. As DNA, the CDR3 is TGTGCCAGCAGCTTGGGGGGCCTAACTAGCACAGATACGCAGTATTTT. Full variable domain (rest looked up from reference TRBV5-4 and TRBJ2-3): ETGVTQSPTHLIKTRGQQVTLRCSSQSGHNTVSWYQQALGQGPQFIFQYYREEENGRGNFPPRFSGLQFPNYSSELNVNALELDDSALYLCASSLGGLTSTDTQYFGPGTRLTVL.

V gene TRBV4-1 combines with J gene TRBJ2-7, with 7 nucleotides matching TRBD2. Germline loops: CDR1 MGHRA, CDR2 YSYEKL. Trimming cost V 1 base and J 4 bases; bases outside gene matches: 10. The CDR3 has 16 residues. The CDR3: CASSQALVGRRYEQYF. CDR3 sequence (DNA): TGCGCCAGCAGCCAAGCTCTAGTCGGGAGGCGGTACGAGCAGTACTTC.

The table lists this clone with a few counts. This chain's CDR3 is CASSISGTGNSPLHF. DNA of the CDR3: TGCGCCAGCAGCATAAGTGGGACAGGGAATTCACCCCTCCACTTT. This chain joins TRBV5-1 and TRBJ1-6; 9 nucleotides line up with TRBD1. Germline loops: CDR1 SGHRS, CDR2 YFSETQ. The J segment lost 7 bases and the V segment lost 4 bases, leaving 6 bases of the junction unmatched. CDR3 length: 15 residues.

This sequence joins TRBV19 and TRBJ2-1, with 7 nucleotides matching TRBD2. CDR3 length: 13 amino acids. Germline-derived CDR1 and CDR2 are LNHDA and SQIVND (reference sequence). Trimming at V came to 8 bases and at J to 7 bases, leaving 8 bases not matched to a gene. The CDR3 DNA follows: TGTGCCAGTCGCAAGCGGGAAACGAATGAGCAGTTCTTC. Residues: CASRKRETNEQFF.

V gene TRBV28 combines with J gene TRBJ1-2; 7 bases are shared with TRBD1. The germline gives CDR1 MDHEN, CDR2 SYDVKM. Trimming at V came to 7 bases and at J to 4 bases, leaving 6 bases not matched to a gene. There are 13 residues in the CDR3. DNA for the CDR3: TGTGCCAGCAACCTGGGACAGACCTATGGCTACACCTTC. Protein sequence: CASNLGQTYGYTF.

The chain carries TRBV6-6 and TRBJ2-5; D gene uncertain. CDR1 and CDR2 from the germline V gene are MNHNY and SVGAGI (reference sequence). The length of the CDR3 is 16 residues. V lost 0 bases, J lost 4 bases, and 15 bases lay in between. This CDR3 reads CASSYSEYPDSETQYF. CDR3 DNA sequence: TGTGCCAGCAGTTACTCGGAATACCCCGACTCAGAGACCCAGTACTTC.

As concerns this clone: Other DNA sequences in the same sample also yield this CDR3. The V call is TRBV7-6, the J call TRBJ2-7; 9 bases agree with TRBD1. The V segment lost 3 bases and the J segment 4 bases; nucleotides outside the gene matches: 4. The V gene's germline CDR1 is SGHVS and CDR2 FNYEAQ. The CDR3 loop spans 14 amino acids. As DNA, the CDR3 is TGTGCCAGCAGCTTCGGGACAGGGACTTACGAGCAGTACTTC. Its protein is CASSFGTGTYEQYF.

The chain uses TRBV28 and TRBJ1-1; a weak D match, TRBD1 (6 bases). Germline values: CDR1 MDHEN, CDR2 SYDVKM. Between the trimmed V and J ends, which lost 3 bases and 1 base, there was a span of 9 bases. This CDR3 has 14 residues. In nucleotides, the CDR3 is TGTGCCAGCAGTTTGGGGGGGGCGAACACTGAAGCTTTCTTT. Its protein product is CASSLGGANTEAFF. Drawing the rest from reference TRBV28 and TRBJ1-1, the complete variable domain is DVKVTQSSRYLVKRTGEKVFLECVQDMDHENMFWYRQDPGLGLRLIYFSYDVKMKEKGDIPEGYSVSREKKERFSLILESASTNQTSMYLCASSLGGANTEAFFGQGTRLTVV.

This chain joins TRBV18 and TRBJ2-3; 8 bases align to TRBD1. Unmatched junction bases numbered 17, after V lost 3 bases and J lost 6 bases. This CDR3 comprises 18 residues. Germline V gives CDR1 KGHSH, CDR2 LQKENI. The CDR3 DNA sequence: TGTGCCAGCTCACCCGGACAGGGTGGTGGACATTTGGGGGATACGCAGTATTTT. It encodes CASSPGQGGGHLGDTQYF. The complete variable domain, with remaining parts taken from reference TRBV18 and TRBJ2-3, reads NAGVMQNPRHLVRRRGQEARLRCSPMKGHSHVYWYRQLPEEGLKFMVYLQKENIIDESGMPKERFSAEFPKEGPSILRIQQVVRGDSAAYFCASSPGQGGGHLGDTQYFGPGTRLTVL.

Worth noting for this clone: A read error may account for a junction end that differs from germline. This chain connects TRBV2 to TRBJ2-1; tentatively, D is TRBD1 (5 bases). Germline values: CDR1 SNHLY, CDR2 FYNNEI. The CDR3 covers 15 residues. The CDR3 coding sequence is TGTGCCAGCAGAGAAGGCAGGGAATTCTACAATGAGCAGTTCTTC. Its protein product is CASREGREFYNEQFF.

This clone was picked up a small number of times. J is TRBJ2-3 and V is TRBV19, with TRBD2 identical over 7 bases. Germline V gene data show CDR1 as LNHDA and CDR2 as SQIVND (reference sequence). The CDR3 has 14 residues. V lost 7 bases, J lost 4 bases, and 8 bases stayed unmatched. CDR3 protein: CASKVLAGADTQYF. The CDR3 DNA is TGTGCCAGTAAGGTGTTAGCGGGTGCAGATACGCAGTATTTT. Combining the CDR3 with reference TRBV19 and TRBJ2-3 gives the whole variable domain DGGITQSPKYLFRKEGQNVTLSCEQNLNHDAMYWYRQDPGQGLRLIYYSQIVNDFQKGDIAEGYSVSREKKESFPLTVTSAQKNPTAFYLCASKVLAGADTQYFGPGTRLTVL.

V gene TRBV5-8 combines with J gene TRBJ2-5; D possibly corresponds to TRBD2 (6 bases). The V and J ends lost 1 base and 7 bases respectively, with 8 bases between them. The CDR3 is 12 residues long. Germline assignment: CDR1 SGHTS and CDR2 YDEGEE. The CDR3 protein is CASSLIGGTQYF. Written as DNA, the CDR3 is TGTGCCAGCAGCTTGATCGGGGGGACCCAGTACTTC.

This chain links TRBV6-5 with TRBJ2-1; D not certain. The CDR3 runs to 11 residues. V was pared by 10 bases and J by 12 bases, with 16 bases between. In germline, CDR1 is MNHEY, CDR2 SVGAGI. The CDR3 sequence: CANWKTRGQFF. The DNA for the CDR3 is TGTGCCAATTGGAAGACTCGCGGGCAGTTCTTC.

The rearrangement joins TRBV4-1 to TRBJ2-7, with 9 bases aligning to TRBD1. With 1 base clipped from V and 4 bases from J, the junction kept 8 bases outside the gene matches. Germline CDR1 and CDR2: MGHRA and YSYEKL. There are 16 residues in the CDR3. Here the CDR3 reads CASSQGTQGAVYEQYF. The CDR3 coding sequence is TGCGCCAGCAGCCAAGGAACACAGGGGGCGGTTTACGAGCAGTACTTC.